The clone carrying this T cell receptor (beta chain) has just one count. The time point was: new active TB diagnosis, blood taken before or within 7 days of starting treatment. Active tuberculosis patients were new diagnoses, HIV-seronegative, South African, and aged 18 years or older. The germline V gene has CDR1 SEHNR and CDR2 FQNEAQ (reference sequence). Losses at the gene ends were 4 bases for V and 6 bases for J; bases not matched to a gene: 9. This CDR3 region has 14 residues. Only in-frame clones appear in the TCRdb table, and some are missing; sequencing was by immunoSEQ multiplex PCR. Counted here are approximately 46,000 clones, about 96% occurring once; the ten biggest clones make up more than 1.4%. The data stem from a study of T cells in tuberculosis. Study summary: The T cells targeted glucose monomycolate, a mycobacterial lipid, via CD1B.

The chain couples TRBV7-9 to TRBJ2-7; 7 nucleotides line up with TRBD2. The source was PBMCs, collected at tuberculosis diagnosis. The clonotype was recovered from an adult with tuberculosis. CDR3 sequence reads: CASSSPGLSGEQYF. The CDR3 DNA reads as TGTGCCAGCAGCTCTCCGGGACTATCCGGCGAGCAGTACTTC.